Each of the 24 T cell receptor beta chains below was sequenced from the same sample in a study of cytomegalovirus exposure and HLA in healthy donors. A multiplex PCR was run with 60 Vbeta primers and 13 Jbeta primers. Assay: immunoSEQ multiplex PCR; the TCRdb copy retains only in-frame clones and omits some. The top ten clones hold about 0.8% of a sample with 100,000 or so clones, about 16% of them seen once. Sequenced sample: PBMCs. The receptors shown here come from a female donor in good health and CMV-seronegative.

This clone was seen more than once but under ten times. The chain is built from TRBV5-1 and TRBJ1-2, with a weak D call TRBD1 (5 bases). Germline V gene data show CDR1 as SGHRS and CDR2 as YFSETQ. CDR3 length: 12 amino acids. Deletions cut 5 bases from V and 4 bases from J, with 9 bases between. CDR3 sequence reads: CASRSDSYGYTF. CDR3 coding DNA: TGCGCCAGCAGGTCCGACAGCTATGGCTACACCTTC. The full variable domain, completed using reference TRBV5-1 and TRBJ1-2, is KAGVTQTPRYLIKTRGQQVTLSCSPISGHRSVSWYQQTPGQGLQFLFEYFSETQRNKGNFPGRFSGRQFSNSRSEMNVSTLELGDSALYLCASRSDSYGYTFGSGTRLTVV.

This sequence joins TRBV6-5 and TRBJ1-1; 7 bases align to TRBD1. V lost 7 bases, J lost 5 bases, and 10 bases stayed unmatched. The CDR3 has 14 amino acids. Germline CDR1 reads MNHEY; CDR2 reads SVGAGI. The CDR3 region is CASIVDRVGTEAFF. In nucleotides, the CDR3 is TGTGCCAGCATCGTCGACAGGGTTGGTACTGAAGCTTTCTTT.

In this sample, this clone turned up a few times. The chain joins TRBV29-1 to TRBJ2-7; TRBD1 aligns across 7 bases. Germline CDR1 SQVTM, CDR2 ANQGSEA. This CDR3 comprises 12 residues. Trimming took 6 bases from V and 2 from J; bases not matched to a gene: 4. CDR3 sequence reads: CSVGDRTYEQYF. The CDR3 bases are TGCAGCGTAGGGGACAGAACCTACGAGCAGTACTTC.

This clone was counted only a few times. This chain uses TRBV4-1 with TRBJ2-1, with a possible D match to TRBD1 (5 bases). Germline V lookup: CDR1 MGHRA, CDR2 YSYEKL. CDR3 length: 17 residues. Trimming took 1 base from V and 5 from J, leaving 18 bases between them. As DNA, the CDR3 is TGCGCCAGCAGCCAAGTTCGCGACAGCTACTTAGACAATGAGCAGTTCTTC. Translation: CASSQVRDSYLDNEQFF.

This rearrangement joins TRBV11-2 to TRBJ1-4, with 8 positions matching TRBD1. Germline V gene data show CDR1 as SGHAT and CDR2 as FQNNGV. This CDR3 has 15 residues. V lost 8 bases to trimming and J lost 4 bases; unmatched junction nucleotides: 9. CDR3 DNA sequence: TGTGCCAGCGGTCGAAGACAGGGGCGTAATGAAAAACTGTTTTTT. Translation gives CASGRRQGRNEKLFF.

On this clone itself: A read error may account for a junction end that differs from germline. Different DNA sequences within this sample yield the same CDR3. This rearrangement joins TRBV5-1 to TRBJ2-3, with D perhaps matching TRBD1 (6 bases). This CDR3 has 14 amino acids. Germline CDR1 reads SGHRS; CDR2 reads YFSETQ. The CDR3 loop is CASSLGGGTDTQYF. CDR3 DNA: TGCGCCAGCAGCTTGGGTGGGGGCACCGATACGCAGTATTTT.

About this clone: Sequence at one end of the junction differs from germline and may be a read error. This chain joins TRBV7-7 and TRBJ2-7; 9 nucleotides agree with TRBD2. The CDR3 sequence is 14 residues long. The germline V gene has CDR1 SSHAT and CDR2 FNYEAQ (reference sequence). The CDR3 DNA reads TGTGCTAGCAGCTTGCGGGAGGGCCCCTACGAGCAGTACTTC. This translates into CASSLREGPYEQYF.

The chain employs TRBV19 and TRBJ1-1; a weak D match, TRBD1 (5 bases). CDR3 length equals 16 residues. The V and J ends lost 5 bases and 4 bases respectively, with 20 bases between them. CDR1 and CDR2 (germline): LNHDA, SQIVND (reference sequence). DNA of the CDR3: TGTGCCAGTAGTTCAACCCAGGGTAGTTGGGGCACTGAAGCTTTCTTT. Residues: CASSSTQGSWGTEAFF.

J is TRBJ1-2 and V is TRBV27; 12 nucleotides match TRBD1. The CDR3 extends over 15 amino acids. Germline CDR1 reads MNHEY; CDR2 reads SMNVEV (reference sequence). The trim removed 5 bases at V and 4 bases at J, leaving 5 bases unmatched. Here the CDR3 reads CASSLGTGGLYGYTF. CDR3 DNA sequence: TGTGCCAGCAGTCTCGGGACAGGGGGCCTCTATGGCTACACCTTC.

Only a few counts were recorded for this clone. The junction differs from germline at one of its ends, possibly a read error. This rearrangement joins TRBV27 to TRBJ2-7; 10 bases align to TRBD2. Germline loops: CDR1 MNHEY, CDR2 SMNVEV (reference sequence). This CDR3 has 13 amino acids. The CDR3: CASSLLKGTSAEF. CDR3 nucleotide sequence: TGTGCCAGCAGTTTACTTAAGGGGACTAGCGCTGAGTTC.

This clone occurred a few times. This rearrangement joins TRBV19 to TRBJ1-2; D is possibly TRBD1 (5 bases). Germline V CDR1 and CDR2: LNHDA, SQIVND (reference sequence). This CDR3 spans 12 amino acids. V lost 7 bases and J lost 6, with 12 bases in between. The CDR3 DNA reads as TGTGCCAGTAAGGGACTTGCAGATGGCTACACCTTC. Protein: CASKGLADGYTF.

This clone was counted between two and nine times. The gene calls are TRBV5-1 and TRBJ2-1, with TRBD2 matching 8 bases. This CDR3 region has 17 residues. The V gene's germline CDR1 is SGHRS and CDR2 YFSETQ. The ends lost 1 base at V and 2 bases at J; junction bases unmatched: 8. The CDR3 bases are TGCGCCAGCAGCTTGTTAGAAGCGGGGGCAACCTACAATGAGCAGTTCTTC. It yields the protein CASSLLEAGATYNEQFF.

The CDR3 nucleotides read TGCGCCAGCAGCTACCTGAGGACATCCGGCACAGATACGCAGTATTTT. It encodes CASSYLRTSGTDTQYF. The chain recombines TRBV4-3 with TRBJ2-3; a weak D match, TRBD1 (5 bases). Germline V gene data show CDR1 as LGHNA and CDR2 as YSLEER. The V gene lost 5 bases and the J gene lost 1 base, with 16 bases spanning the gap. This CDR3 contains 16 residues.

This clone was seen a handful of times. This chain links TRBV7-2 with TRBJ1-5, with 10 bases identical to TRBD1. Germline loops: CDR1 SGHTA, CDR2 FQGNSA. Germline trimming cut 1 base from V and 4 bases from J; bases unmatched to any gene: 10. CDR3 length equals 18 residues. The CDR3 region has the DNA TGTGCCAGCAGCTTAGGGAGACGGACAGGGGGGTCAAATCAGCCCCAGCATTTT. It specifies CASSLGRRTGGSNQPQHF.

This clone was counted a few times. The genes are TRBV2 and TRBJ2-3, with 11 bases fitting TRBD2. The germline V gene encodes CDR1 SNHLY and CDR2 FYNNEI. This CDR3 comprises 16 residues. V was pared by 6 bases and J by 2 bases, with 7 bases of the junction left unmatched. Here the CDR3 reads CASRSLAGGDTDTQYF. CDR3 nucleotide sequence: TGTGCCAGCAGATCTTTAGCGGGGGGGGACACAGATACGCAGTATTTT.

In this sample, this clone turned up a few times. The V call is TRBV19, the J call TRBJ1-1, with TRBD1 as a possible D gene (5 bases). The CDR3 contains 13 residues. With 6 bases removed from V and 1 base from J, the gap between germline ends came to 9 bases. Germline values: CDR1 LNHDA, CDR2 SQIVND (reference sequence). CDR3 nucleotides: TGTGCCAGTAGATATCAGGGGAACACTGAAGCTTTCTTT. Its protein product is CASRYQGNTEAFF.

In its sample, this clone was seen a few times. The chain links TRBV11-3 to TRBJ2-1, with 8 positions matching TRBD2. V shed 0 bases and J 4 bases; nucleotides not matched to a gene: 2. The CDR3 runs 15 residues. CDR1 is SGHNT and CDR2 is YENEEA in the germline V gene. The CDR3 sequence is CASSLDGREYNEQFF. The CDR3 DNA is TGTGCCAGCAGCTTAGACGGGAGGGAATACAATGAGCAGTTCTTC.

This clone was counted only a few times. This sequence joins TRBV18 and TRBJ1-5, with D perhaps TRBD1 (6 bases). V lost 6 bases to trimming and J lost 1 base, with 19 bases between them. The CDR3 is made up of 17 amino acids. CDR1 and CDR2 from the germline V gene are KGHSH and LQKENI. The CDR3 coding sequence is TGTGCCAGCTCGCGAGTAGCAGGGGTAGGGAGCAATCAGCCCCAGCATTTT. Protein product: CASSRVAGVGSNQPQHF.

This clone has a handful of counts. V usage is TRBV28 and J usage is TRBJ2-5; D is undetermined. Per the germline V gene, CDR1 is MDHEN and CDR2 is SYDVKM. The V gene lost 8 bases and the J gene lost 2 bases, with 9 bases spanning the gap. CDR3 length equals 12 residues. CDR3 sequence reads: CASRRIQETQYF. The CDR3 DNA is TGTGCCAGCCGGCGGATACAAGAGACCCAGTACTTC.

The J gene is TRBJ2-1, the V gene TRBV5-1, with D perhaps matching TRBD1 (6 bases). The CDR3 is 13 amino acids. The ends were cut back, 1 base at V and 6 bases at J, with 8 bases in the middle. Germline CDR1 is SGHRS and CDR2 is YFSETQ. The DNA for the CDR3 is TGCGCCAGCAGCTTGCCAGGGGTCAATGAGCAGTTCTTC. This gives the protein CASSLPGVNEQFF. Complete variable domain (other parts from reference TRBV5-1 and TRBJ2-1): KAGVTQTPRYLIKTRGQQVTLSCSPISGHRSVSWYQQTPGQGLQFLFEYFSETQRNKGNFPGRFSGRQFSNSRSEMNVSTLELGDSALYLCASSLPGVNEQFFGPGTRLTVL.

This clone was seen more than once but under ten times. V is TRBV11-2 and J is TRBJ2-2; 10 positions match TRBD2. V gave up 6 bases and J gave up 7 bases; unmatched junction bases: 11. Germline CDR1 SGHAT, CDR2 FQNNGV. This CDR3 is built from 16 residues. CDR3 residues: CASSGGLAGVVGELFF. The CDR3 nucleotides read TGTGCCAGCAGTGGGGGCCTAGCGGGAGTGGTCGGGGAGCTGTTTTTT.

This clone was recorded a few times. The V gene is TRBV28, the J gene TRBJ2-7; tentative D call: TRBD2 (6 bases). CDR1 and CDR2 from the germline V gene are MDHEN and SYDVKM. The CDR3 sequence is 13 residues long. Trimming pared 7 bases from V and 3 bases from J, leaving 13 bases between. This CDR3 reads CASKRLESYEQYF. The CDR3 DNA reads TGTGCCAGCAAGAGACTAGAGAGCTACGAGCAGTACTTC. The whole variable domain, filled in from reference TRBV28 and TRBJ2-7, reads DVKVTQSSRYLVKRTGEKVFLECVQDMDHENMFWYRQDPGLGLRLIYFSYDVKMKEKGDIPEGYSVSREKKERFSLILESASTNQTSMYLCASKRLESYEQYFGPGTRLTVT.

The J gene is TRBJ2-1, the V gene TRBV28, with D maybe TRBD2 (5 bases). This CDR3 is built from 12 residues. CDR1 is MDHEN and CDR2 is SYDVKM in the germline V gene. Between the trimmed V and J ends, which lost 2 bases and 7 bases, there was a span of 6 bases. CDR3 amino acids: CASSLPGNEQFF. CDR3 in DNA: TGTGCCAGCAGTTTACCGGGGAATGAGCAGTTCTTC.

This chain uses TRBV6-5 with TRBJ2-2; 11 positions match TRBD2. Germline CDR1 reads MNHEY; CDR2 reads SVGAGI. There are 15 residues in the CDR3. V dropped 5 bases and J dropped 5; count of bases not matched to a gene: 4. The CDR3 bases are TGTGCCAGCAGTCGCAGACTAGCGGGAACCGGGGAGCTGTTTTTT. Translating gives CASSRRLAGTGELFF.